The clone carrying this TCR beta chain has just one count. These data originate in a study of radiation and T cells in renal cell carcinoma. As for time point: blood 4 weeks post-SBRT, at nephrectomy. Treatment in this sample: 15 Gy SBRT to primary tumor, nephrectomy 4 weeks later. Nephrectomy followed 15 Gy stereotactic body radiation by 4 weeks. The protocol was immunoSEQ multiplex PCR, while the TCRdb copy is restricted to in-frame clones and leaves out a portion. In the table there are 150,000 to 200,000 clones, about nine tenths of which are singletons. Trimming removed 0 bases from V and 4 bases from J, with 13 bases in between. The CDR3 is made up of 15 amino acids. The germline V gene has CDR1 SGHNT and CDR2 YYREEE (reference sequence).

The sequenced sample was blood, obtained from a patient whose treatment included radiotherapy and nephrectomy. The TCR was taken from a woman in her forties or fifties with renal cell carcinoma. The rearrangement links TRBV5-4 to TRBJ2-5; D not certain. CDR3 protein: CASSLGAARAETQYF. In DNA form, the CDR3 reads TGTGCCAGCAGCTTGGGGGCAGCTAGGGCAGAGACCCAGTACTTC.